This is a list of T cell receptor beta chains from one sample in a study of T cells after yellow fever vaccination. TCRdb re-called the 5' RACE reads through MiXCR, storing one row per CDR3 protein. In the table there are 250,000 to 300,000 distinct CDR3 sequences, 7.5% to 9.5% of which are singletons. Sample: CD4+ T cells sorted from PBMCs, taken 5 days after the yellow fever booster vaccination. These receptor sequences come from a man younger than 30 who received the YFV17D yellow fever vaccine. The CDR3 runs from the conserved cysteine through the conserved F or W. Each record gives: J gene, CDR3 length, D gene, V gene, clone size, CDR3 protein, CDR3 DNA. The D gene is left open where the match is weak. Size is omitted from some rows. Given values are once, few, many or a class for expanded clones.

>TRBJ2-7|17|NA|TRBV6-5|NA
CASSYSIPDSSSYEQYF
TGTGCCAGCAGTTACTCGATCCCGGACAGCTCTTCCTACGAGCAGTACTTC
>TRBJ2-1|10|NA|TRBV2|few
CASARGEQFF
TGTGCCAGCGCTCGGGGTGAGCAGTTCTTC
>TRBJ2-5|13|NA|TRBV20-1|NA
CSARMDPQETQYF
TGCAGTGCTAGAATGGATCCCCAGGAGACCCAGTACTTC
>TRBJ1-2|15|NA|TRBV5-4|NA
CASSLGTQGNYGYTF
TGTGCCAGCAGCTTGGGCACCCAGGGGAACTATGGCTACACCTTC
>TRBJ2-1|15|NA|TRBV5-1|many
CASSPDMGPKYEQFF
TGCGCCAGCAGCCCGGATATGGGACCCAAGTATGAGCAGTTCTTC
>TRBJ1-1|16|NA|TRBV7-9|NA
CASSALRGLMNTEAFF
TGTGCCAGCAGCGCGCTGCGGGGACTCATGAACACTGAAGCTTTCTTT
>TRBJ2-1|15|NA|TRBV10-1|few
CASYVGGRSYNEQFF
TGCGCCAGCTATGTGGGGGGCCGCTCCTACAATGAGCAGTTCTTC
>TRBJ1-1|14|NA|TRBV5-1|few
CASSPAQGSTEAFF
TGCGCCAGCAGCCCCGCCCAGGGAAGCACTGAAGCTTTCTTT
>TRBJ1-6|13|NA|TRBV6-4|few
CASIGRSNSPLHF
TGTGCCAGCATTGGACGGAGTAATTCACCCCTCCACTTT
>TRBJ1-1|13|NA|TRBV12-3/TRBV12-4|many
CASSSRGSTEAFF
TGTGCCAGCAGTTCGAGGGGGTCCACTGAAGCTTTCTTT
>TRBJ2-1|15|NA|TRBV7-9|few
CASSNPWRGFNEQFF
TGTGCCAGCAGCAACCCTTGGAGGGGGTTCAATGAGCAGTTCTTC
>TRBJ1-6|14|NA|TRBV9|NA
CASSPAGGVPPLHF
TGTGCCAGCAGCCCCGCCGGTGGAGTCCCACCCCTCCACTTT
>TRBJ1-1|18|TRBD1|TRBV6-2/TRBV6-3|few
CASRPGQGFFGSNTEAFF
TGTGCCAGTCGGCCGGGACAGGGTTTTTTCGGGTCCAACACTGAAGCTTTCTTT
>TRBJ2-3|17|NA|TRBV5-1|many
CASSLATGTAGPDTQYF
TGCGCCAGCAGCTTGGCGACCGGGACTGCGGGCCCAGATACGCAGTATTTT
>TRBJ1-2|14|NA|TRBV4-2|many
CASSHGGANYGYTF
TGTGCCAGCAGCCACGGTGGAGCGAACTATGGCTACACCTTC
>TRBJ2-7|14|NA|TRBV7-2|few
CASSIGTQQYEQYF
TGTGCCAGCTCCATCGGGACACAACAATACGAGCAGTACTTC